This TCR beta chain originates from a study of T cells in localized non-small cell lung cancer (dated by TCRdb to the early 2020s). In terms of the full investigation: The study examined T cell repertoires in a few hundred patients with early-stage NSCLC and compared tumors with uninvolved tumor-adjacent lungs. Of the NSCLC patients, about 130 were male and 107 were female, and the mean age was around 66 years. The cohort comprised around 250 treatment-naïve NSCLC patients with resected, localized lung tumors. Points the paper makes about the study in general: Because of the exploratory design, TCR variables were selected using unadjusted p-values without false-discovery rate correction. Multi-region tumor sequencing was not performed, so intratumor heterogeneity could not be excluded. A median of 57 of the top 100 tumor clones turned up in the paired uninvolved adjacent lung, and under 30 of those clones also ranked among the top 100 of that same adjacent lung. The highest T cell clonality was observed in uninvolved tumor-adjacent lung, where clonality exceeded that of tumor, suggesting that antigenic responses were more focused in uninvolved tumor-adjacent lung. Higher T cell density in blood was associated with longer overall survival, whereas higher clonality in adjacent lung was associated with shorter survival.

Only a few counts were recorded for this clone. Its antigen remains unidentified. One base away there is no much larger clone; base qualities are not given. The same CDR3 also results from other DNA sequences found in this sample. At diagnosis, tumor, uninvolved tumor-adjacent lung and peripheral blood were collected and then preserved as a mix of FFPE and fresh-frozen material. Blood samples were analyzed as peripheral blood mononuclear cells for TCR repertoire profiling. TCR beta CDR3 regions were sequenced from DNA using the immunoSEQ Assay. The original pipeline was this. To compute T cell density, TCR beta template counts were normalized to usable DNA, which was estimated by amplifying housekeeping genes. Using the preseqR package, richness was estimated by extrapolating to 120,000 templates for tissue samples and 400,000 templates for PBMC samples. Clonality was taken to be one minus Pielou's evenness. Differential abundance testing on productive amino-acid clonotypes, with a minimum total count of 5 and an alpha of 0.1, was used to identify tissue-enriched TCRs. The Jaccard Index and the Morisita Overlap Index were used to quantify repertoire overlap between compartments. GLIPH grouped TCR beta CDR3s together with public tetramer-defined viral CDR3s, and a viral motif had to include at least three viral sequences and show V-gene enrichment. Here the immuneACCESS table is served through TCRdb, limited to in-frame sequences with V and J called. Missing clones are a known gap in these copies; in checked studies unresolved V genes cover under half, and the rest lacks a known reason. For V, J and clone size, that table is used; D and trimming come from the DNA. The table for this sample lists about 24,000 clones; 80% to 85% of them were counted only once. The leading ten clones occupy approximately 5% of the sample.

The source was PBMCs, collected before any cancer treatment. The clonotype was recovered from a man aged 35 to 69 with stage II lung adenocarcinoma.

The CDR3: CASSLGGSGNTIYF. The sequenced DNA: TGCGCCAGCAGCTTGGGAGGGTCTGGAAACACCATATATTTT. Recombination connected TRBV5-1 to TRBJ1-3; the D segment cannot be called with confidence. Counted from cysteine to phenylalanine, this CDR3 has 14 amino acids. Kept here is only the CDR3 DNA, which spans 42 bases and is read in frame from base 1. Relative to germline, V is 0 bases shorter and J is 1 base shorter, with 5 bases between their ends. Reading the germline V gene gives CDR1 SGHRS and CDR2 YFSETQ.